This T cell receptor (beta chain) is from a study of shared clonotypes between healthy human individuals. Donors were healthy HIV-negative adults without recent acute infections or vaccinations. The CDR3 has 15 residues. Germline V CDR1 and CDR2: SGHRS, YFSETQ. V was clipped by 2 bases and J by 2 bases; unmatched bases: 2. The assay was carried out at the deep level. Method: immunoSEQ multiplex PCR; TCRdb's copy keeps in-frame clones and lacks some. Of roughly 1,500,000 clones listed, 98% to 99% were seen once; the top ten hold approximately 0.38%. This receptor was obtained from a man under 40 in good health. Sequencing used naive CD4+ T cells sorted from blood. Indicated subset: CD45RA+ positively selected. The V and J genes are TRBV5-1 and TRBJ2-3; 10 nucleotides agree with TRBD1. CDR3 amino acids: CASSFDRGHTDTQYF. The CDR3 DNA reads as TGCGCCAGCAGCTTCGACAGGGGGCACACAGATACGCAGTATTTT.